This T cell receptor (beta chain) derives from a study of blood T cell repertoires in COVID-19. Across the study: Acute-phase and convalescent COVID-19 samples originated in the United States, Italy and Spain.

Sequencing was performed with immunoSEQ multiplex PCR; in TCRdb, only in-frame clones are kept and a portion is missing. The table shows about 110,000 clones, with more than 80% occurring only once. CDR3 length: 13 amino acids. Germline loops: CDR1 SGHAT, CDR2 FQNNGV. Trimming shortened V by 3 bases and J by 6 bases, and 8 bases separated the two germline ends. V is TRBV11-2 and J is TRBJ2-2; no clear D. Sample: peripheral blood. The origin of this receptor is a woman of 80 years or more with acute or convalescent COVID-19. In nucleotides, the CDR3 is TGTGCCAGCAGCTTCCTAACTGCCGGGGAGCTGTTTTTT. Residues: CASSFLTAGELFF.